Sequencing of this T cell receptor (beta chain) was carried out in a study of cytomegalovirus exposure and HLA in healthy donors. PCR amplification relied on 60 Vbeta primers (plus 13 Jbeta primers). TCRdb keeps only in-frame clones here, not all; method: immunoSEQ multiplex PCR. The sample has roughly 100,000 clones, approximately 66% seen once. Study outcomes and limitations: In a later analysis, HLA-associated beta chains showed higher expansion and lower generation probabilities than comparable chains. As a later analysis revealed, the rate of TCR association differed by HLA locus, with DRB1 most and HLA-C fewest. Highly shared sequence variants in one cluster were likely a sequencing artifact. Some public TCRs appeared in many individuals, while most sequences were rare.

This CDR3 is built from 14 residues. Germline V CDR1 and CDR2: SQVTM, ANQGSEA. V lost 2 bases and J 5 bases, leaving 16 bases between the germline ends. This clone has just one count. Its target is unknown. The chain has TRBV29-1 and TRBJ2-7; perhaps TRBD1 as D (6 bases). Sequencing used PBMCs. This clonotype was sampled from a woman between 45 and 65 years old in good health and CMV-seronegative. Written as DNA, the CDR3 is TGCAGCGTTGAAACGACAGGCCCCCCCCACGAGCAGTACTTC. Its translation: CSVETTGPPHEQYF.